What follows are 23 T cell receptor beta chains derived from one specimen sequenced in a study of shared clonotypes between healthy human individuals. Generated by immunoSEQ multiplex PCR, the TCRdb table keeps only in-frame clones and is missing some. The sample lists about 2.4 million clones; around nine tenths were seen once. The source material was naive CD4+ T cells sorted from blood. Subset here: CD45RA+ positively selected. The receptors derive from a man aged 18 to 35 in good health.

The CDR3, as DNA: TGCGCCAGCAGCCAGGGGACGGCCAAAAACATTCAGTACTTC. This translates into CASSQGTAKNIQYF. The chain combines TRBV4-1 with TRBJ2-4, with D possibly being TRBD1 or TRBD2 (5 bases each). Germline lookup yields CDR1 MGHRA and CDR2 YSYEKL. V shed 3 bases and J shed 1 base, with 7 bases lying between them. The CDR3 runs 14 residues.

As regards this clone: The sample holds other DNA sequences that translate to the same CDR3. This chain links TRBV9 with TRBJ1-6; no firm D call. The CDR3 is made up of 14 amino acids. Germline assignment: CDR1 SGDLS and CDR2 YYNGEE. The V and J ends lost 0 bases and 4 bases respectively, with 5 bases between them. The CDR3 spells CASSVEGYNSPLHF. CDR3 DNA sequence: TGTGCCAGCAGCGTAGAAGGGTATAATTCACCCCTCCACTTT. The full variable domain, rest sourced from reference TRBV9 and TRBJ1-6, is DSGVTQTPKHLITATGQRVTLRCSPRSGDLSVYWYQQSLDQGLQFLIQYYNGEERAKGNILERFSAQQFPDLHSELNLSSLELGDSALYFCASSVEGYNSPLHFGNGTRLTVT.

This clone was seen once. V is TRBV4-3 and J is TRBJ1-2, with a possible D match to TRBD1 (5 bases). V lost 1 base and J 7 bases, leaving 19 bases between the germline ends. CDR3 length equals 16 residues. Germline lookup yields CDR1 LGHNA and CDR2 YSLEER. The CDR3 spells CASSQGPQGLVTGYTF. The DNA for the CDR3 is TGCGCCAGCAGCCAAGGACCCCAGGGTTTGGTCACTGGCTACACCTTC.

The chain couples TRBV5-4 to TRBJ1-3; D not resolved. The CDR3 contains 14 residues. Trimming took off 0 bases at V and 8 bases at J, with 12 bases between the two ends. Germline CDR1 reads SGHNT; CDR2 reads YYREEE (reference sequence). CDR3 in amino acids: CASSLDSRSDTIYF. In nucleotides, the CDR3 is TGTGCCAGCAGCTTGGACAGTCGAAGTGACACCATATATTTT.

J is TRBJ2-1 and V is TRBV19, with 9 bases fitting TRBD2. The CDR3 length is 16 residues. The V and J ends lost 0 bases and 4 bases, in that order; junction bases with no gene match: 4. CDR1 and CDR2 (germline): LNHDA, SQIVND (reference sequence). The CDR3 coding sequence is TGTGCCAGTAGTATAGATCTCCTAGCGGGATACAATGAGCAGTTCTTC. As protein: CASSIDLLAGYNEQFF.

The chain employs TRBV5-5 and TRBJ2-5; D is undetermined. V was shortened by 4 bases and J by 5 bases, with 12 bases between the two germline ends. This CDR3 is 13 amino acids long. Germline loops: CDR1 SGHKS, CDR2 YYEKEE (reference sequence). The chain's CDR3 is CASSTAGPETQYF. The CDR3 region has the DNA TGTGCCAGCAGCACGGCAGGACCTGAGACCCAGTACTTC.

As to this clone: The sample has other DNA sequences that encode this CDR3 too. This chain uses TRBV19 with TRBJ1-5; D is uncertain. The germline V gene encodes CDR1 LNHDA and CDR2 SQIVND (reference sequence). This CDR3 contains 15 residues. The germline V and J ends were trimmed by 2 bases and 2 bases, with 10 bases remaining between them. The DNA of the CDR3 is TGTGCCAGTAGTATATCCGGGTGGGGCAATCAGCCCCAGCATTTT. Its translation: CASSISGWGNQPQHF.

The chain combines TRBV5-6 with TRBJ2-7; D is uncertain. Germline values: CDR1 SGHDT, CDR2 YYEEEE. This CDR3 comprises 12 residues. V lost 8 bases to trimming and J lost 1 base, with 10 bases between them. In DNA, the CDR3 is TGTGCCAGTAGAGGTCAATCCTACGAGCAGTACTTC. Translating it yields CASRGQSYEQYF.

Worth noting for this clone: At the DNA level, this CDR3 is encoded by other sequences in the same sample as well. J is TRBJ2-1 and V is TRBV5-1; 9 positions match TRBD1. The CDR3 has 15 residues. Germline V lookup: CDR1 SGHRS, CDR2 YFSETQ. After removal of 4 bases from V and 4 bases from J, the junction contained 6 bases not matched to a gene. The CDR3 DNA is TGCGCCAGCAGCCCTCCGGGACAGGGTTACAATGAGCAGTTCTTC. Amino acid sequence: CASSPPGQGYNEQFF.

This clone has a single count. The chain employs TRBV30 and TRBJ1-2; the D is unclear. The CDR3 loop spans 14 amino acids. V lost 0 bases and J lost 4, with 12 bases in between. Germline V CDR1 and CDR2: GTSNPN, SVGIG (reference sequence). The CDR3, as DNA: TGTGCCTGGAGTGTCCGAAATTTGGGCTATGGCTACACCTTC. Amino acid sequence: CAWSVRNLGYGYTF.

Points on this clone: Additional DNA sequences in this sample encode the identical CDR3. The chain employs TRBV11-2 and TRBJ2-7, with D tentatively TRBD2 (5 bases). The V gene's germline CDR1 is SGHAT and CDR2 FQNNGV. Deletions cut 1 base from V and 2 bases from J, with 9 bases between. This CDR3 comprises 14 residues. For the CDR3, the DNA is TGTGCCAGCAGCTTAGCCGGAGGTACCTACGAGCAGTACTTC. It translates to CASSLAGGTYEQYF.

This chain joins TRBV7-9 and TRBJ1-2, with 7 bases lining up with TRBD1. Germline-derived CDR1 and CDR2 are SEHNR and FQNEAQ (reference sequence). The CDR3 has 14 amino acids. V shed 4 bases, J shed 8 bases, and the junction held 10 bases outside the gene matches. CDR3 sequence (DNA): TGTGCCAGCAGCTCCACAGACAGGGTCAAGGGCTACACCTTC. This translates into CASSSTDRVKGYTF.

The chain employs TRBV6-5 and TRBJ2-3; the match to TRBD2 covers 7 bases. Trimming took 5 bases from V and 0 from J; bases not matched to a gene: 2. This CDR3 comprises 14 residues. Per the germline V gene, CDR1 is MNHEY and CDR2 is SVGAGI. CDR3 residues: CASSRDYSTDTQYF. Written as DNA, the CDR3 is TGTGCCAGCAGTCGGGACTACAGCACAGATACGCAGTATTTT.

DNA for the CDR3: TGCGCCAGCAGCCAAGGGGGCTCGGCTGGGGCCAACGTCCTGACTTTC. Translation gives CASSQGGSAGANVLTF. The chain couples TRBV5-1 to TRBJ2-6, with 7 bases aligning to TRBD1. V shed 4 bases and J 2 bases; nucleotides not matched to a gene: 6. The germline CDR1 and CDR2 sequences are SGHRS and YFSETQ. CDR3 length equals 16 residues.

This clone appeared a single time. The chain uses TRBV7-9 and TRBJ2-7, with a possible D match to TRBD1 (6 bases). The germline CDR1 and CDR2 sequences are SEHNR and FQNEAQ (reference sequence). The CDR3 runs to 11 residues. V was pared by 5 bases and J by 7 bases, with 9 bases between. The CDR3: CASSAQGEQYF. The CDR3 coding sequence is TGTGCCAGCAGCGCCCAGGGGGAGCAGTACTTC. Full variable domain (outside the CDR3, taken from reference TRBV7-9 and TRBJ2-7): DTGVSQNPRHKITKRGQNVTFRCDPISEHNRLYWYRQTLGQGPEFLTYFQNEAQLEKSRLLSDRFSAERPKGSFSTLEIQRTEQGDSAMYLCASSAQGEQYFGPGTRLTVT.

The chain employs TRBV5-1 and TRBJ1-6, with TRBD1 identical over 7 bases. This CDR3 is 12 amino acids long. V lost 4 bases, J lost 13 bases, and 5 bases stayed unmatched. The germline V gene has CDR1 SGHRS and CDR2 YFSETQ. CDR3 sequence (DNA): TGCGCCAGCAGCCGACAGGGAAGCCCCCTCCACTTT. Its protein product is CASSRQGSPLHF. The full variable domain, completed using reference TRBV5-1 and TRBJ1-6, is KAGVTQTPRYLIKTRGQQVTLSCSPISGHRSVSWYQQTPGQGLQFLFEYFSETQRNKGNFPGRFSGRQFSNSRSEMNVSTLELGDSALYLCASSRQGSPLHFGNGTRLTVT.

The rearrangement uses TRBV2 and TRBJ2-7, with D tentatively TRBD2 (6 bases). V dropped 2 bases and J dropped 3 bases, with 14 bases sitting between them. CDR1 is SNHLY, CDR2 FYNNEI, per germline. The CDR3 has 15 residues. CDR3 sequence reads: CASSEQSSGFYEQYF. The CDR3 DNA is TGTGCCAGCAGTGAACAAAGTAGCGGATTCTACGAGCAGTACTTC. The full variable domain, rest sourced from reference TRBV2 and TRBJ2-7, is EPEVTQTPSHQVTQMGQEVILRCVPISNHLYFYWYRQILGQKVEFLVSFYNNEISEKSEIFDDQFSVERPDGSNFTLKIRSTKLEDSAMYFCASSEQSSGFYEQYFGPGTRLTVT.

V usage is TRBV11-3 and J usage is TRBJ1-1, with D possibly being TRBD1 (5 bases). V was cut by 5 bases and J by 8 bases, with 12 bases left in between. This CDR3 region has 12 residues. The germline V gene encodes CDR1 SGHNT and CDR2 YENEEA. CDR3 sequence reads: CASSQGTSEAFF. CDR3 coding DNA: TGTGCCAGCAGCCAAGGGACGTCGGAAGCTTTCTTT.

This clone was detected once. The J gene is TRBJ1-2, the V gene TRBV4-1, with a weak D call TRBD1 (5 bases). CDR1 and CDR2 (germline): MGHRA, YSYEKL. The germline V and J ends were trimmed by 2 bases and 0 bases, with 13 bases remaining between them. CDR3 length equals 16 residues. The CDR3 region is CASSQLMGQANYGYTF. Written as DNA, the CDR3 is TGCGCCAGCAGCCAACTGATGGGGCAAGCTAACTATGGCTACACCTTC.

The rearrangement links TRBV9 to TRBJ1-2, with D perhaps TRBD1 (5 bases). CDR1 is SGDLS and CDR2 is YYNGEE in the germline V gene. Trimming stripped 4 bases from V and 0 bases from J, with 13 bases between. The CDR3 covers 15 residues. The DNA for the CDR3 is TGTGCCAGCAGCCGTGAGACAGCCTCTAACTATGGCTACACCTTC. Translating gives CASSRETASNYGYTF.

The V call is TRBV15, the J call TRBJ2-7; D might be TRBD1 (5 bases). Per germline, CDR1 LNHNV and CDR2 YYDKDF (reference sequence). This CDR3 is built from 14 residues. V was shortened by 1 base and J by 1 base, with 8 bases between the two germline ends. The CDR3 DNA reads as TGTGCCACCAGCAGAGTAAGACAGTCCTACGAGCAGTACTTC. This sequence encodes CATSRVRQSYEQYF.

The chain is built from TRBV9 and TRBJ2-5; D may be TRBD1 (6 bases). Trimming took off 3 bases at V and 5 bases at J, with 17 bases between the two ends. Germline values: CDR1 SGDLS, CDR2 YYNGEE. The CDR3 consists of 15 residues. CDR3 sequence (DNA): TGTGCCAGCAGCGCAGACAGGTCCATAAGGGAGACCCAGTACTTC. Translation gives CASSADRSIRETQYF.

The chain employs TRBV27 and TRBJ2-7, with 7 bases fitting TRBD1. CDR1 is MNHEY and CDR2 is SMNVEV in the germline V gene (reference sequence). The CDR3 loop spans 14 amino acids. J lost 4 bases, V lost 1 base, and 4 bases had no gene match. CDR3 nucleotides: TGTGCCAGCAGTTTATACAGGGGCCAATACGAGCAGTACTTC. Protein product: CASSLYRGQYEQYF.